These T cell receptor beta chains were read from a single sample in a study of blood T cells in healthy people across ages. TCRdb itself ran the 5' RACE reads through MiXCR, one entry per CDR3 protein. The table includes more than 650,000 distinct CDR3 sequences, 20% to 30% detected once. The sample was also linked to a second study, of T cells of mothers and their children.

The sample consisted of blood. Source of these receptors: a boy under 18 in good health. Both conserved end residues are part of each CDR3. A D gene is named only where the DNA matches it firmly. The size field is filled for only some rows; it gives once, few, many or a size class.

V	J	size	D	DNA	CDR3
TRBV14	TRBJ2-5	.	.	TGTGCCAGCAGCCCCGACAGAGACCGGGACCCCTGGTTGGAGACCCAGTACTTC	CASSPDRDRDPWLETQYF
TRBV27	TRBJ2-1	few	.	TGTGCCAGCAGTTTATCACTAGGAGAAGAAAATGAGCAGTTCTTC	CASSLSLGEENEQFF
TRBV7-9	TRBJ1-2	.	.	TGTGCCAGCAGCCCAACACTACAGGGAAAGGGGGGCTATGGCTACACCTTC	CASSPTLQGKGGYGYTF
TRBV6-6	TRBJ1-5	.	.	TGTGCCAGCTCGACCGGGGCCGGTAATCAGCCCCAGCATTTT	CASSTGAGNQPQHF
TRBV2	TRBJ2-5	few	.	TGTGCCAGCAGTCTTCATCAAGAGACCCAGTACTTC	CASSLHQETQYF
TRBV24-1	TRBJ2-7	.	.	TGTGCCACCAGTGAATGGCAGGGCTACGAGCAGTACTTC	CATSEWQGYEQYF
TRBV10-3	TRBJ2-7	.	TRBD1	TGTGCCAATGGCCCAGACAGGGTTACAAGGGACGAGCAGTACTTC	CANGPDRVTRDEQYF
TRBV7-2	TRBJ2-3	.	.	TGTGCCAGCAGTCAAACGGGTTATACGCAGTATTTT	CASSQTGYTQYF
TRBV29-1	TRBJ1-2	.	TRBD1	TGCAGCCCCTGGACAGGGGACGATGGCTACACCTTC	CSPWTGDDGYTF
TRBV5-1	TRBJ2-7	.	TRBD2	TGCGCCAGCAGCGGTAGCGGGGGGATCTACGAGCAGTACTTC	CASSGSGGIYEQYF
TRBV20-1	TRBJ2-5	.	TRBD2	TGCAGTGCTAGGGCTAGCGGGAAGATCCTCGACCAAGAGACCCAGTACTTC	CSARASGKILDQETQYF
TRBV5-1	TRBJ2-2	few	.	TGCGCCAGCCTGGCCCCTACGAACACCGGGGAGCTGTTTTTT	CASLAPTNTGELFF
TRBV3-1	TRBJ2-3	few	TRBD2	TGTGCCAGCAGCCGGGACTACCGGTGGGATACGCAGTATTTT	CASSRDYRWDTQYF
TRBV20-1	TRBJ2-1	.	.	TGCAGTGCTAGAGATCTTTCGGGAACAACCTACAATGAGCAGTTCTTC	CSARDLSGTTYNEQFF
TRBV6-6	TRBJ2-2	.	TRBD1	TGTGCCACCAGCCTACAGGGGATAAACACCGGGGAGCTGTTTTTT	CATSLQGINTGELFF
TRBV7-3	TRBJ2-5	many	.	TGTGCCAGCAGCTTATGGCACCAAGAGACCCAGTACTTC	CASSLWHQETQYF
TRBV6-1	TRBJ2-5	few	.	TGTGCCAGCAGTGAAAACAAGGCAGAGACCCAGTACTTC	CASSENKAETQYF
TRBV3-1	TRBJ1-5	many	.	TGTGCCAGCAGCCAAGCAGGGGGCAATCAGCCCCAGCATTTT	CASSQAGGNQPQHF
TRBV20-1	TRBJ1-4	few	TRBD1	TGCAGTGCTTACGGGACAGGGAATGAAAAACTGTTTTTT	CSAYGTGNEKLFF
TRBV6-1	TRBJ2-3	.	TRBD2	TGTGCCAGCAGTGCCCGGGCCGGGGGGGGCTTGGATACGCAGTATTTT	CASSARAGGGLDTQYF
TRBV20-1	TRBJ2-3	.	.	TGCAGTGCTAGAGATCCCAGACCTAGCACAGATACGCAGTATTTT	CSARDPRPSTDTQYF
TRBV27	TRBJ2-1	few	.	TGTGCCAGCAGTTTAGTTCCTAGGAGGCGGGGGCCTTACAATGAGCAGTTCTTC	CASSLVPRRRGPYNEQFF
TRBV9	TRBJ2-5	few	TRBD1	TGTGCCAGCAGCGTCGGGACAGGGGGCTTGGAGACCCAGTACTTC	CASSVGTGGLETQYF
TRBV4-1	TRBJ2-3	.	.	TGCGCCAGCAGCCAACTTCATACGCAGTATTTT	CASSQLHTQYF
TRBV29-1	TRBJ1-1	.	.	TGCAGCGTTGACACGCGTGGGACAGAAGCTTTCTTT	CSVDTRGTEAFF
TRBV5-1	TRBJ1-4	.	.	TGCGCCAGCAGCTTGGAAGTCCCCGTGGGTGAAAAACTGTTTTTT	CASSLEVPVGEKLFF
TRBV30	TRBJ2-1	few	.	TGTGCCTGGAGCCTTTTTAGCAGCCGTGGGAATGAGCAGTTCTTC	CAWSLFSSRGNEQFF
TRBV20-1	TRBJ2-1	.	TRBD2	TGCAGTGCTAGAGCGCCGGGACTAGCGGGGGGCCGAAGCTCCTACAATGAGCAGTTCTTC	CSARAPGLAGGRSSYNEQFF
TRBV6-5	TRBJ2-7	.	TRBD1	TGTGCCAGAGGACAGGGGGCAGGCGAGCAGTACTTC	CARGQGAGEQYF
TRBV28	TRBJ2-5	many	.	TGTGCCAGCAGAGGCCCAGGGTCACAAGAGACCCAGTACTTC	CASRGPGSQETQYF
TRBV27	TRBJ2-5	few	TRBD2	TGTGCCAGCAGTTTAACGCTAGCGGGGGAGACCCAGTACTTC	CASSLTLAGETQYF
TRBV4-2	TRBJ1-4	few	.	TGTGCCAGCAGCCAGTTTGACGCAACTAATGAAAAACTGTTTTTT	CASSQFDATNEKLFF
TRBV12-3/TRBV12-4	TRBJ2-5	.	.	TGTGCCAGCAGTTTATCCGGGATTGAGACCCAGTACTTC	CASSLSGIETQYF
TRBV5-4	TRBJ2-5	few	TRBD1	TGTGCCAGCAGCTGGGACAGGTCTGGGGCCCAGTACTTC	CASSWDRSGAQYF
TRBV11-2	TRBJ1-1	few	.	TGTGCCAGCAGCCAACAGCGAGTAGGGACTGAAGCTTTCTTT	CASSQQRVGTEAFF
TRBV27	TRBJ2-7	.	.	TGTGCCAGCAGTTTATGGGACGGATCCTCCTACGAGCAGTACTTC	CASSLWDGSSYEQYF
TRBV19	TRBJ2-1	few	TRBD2	TGTGCCAGTAAGGCCCAACTAGCGGGGGGGCGATACAATGAGCAGTTCTTC	CASKAQLAGGRYNEQFF
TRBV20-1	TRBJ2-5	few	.	TGCAGTGCTAACTCGGACTTCCAAGAGACCCAGTACTTC	CSANSDFQETQYF
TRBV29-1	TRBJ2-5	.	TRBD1	TGCAGCGTTGGAGGGACAGGGGGCGGAGAGACCCAGTACTTC	CSVGGTGGGETQYF
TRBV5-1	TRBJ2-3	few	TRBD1	TGCGCCAGCAGCTTCCAGGGGGACACAGATACGCAGTATTTT	CASSFQGDTDTQYF
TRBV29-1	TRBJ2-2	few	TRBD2	TGCAGCGTTCCGAGACTAGCGGGTCTTAACACCGGGGAGCTGTTTTTT	CSVPRLAGLNTGELFF
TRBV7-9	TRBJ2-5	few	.	TGTGCCAGCAGCGCCTCCCGCCTGATACAAGAGACCCAGTACTTC	CASSASRLIQETQYF
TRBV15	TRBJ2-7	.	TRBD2	TGTGCCACCAGCACGGGACTAGCGGGACGCGAGCAGTACTTC	CATSTGLAGREQYF
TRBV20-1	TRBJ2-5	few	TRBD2	TGCAGTGCTAGAGCGGGGGGGCCAAGCGAGACCCAGTACTTC	CSARAGGPSETQYF
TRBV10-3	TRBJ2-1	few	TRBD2	TGTGCCATCACTAGCGGGGACTACAATGAGCAGTTCTTC	CAITSGDYNEQFF
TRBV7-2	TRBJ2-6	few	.	TGTGCCAGCAGCTTAAGTTTCACCGAATCGGGGGCCAACGTCCTGACTTTC	CASSLSFTESGANVLTF
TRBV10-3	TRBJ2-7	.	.	TGTGCCATCAGTGAGTTGCAGGTTCACGAGCAGTACTTC	CAISELQVHEQYF
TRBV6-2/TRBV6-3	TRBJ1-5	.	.	TGTGCCAGCAGTTACCAGGGAAATCAGCCCCGGCATTTT	CASSYQGNQPRHF
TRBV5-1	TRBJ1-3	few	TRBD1	TGCGCCAGCAGCCCGGGACAGGGGATCGGAAACACCATATATTTT	CASSPGQGIGNTIYF
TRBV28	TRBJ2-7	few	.	TGTGCCAGCAGTCCGGGGGGCCTCCCCTACGAGCAGTACTTC	CASSPGGLPYEQYF
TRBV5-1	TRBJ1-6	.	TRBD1	TGCGCCAGCAGCTCTACTCTACAGGGGAGCCTCCACTTT	CASSSTLQGSLHF
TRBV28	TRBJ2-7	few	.	TGTGCCAGCAGTTTATGGGGAGGCTACGAGCAGTACTTC	CASSLWGGYEQYF
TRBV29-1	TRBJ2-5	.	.	TGCAGCGTGTTCGGGACGGTAGAGACCCAGTACTTC	CSVFGTVETQYF
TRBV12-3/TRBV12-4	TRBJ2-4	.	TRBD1	TGTGCCAGCAGTTTAGCTTCCAAGACAGGGAAAGCTCAGTACTTC	CASSLASKTGKAQYF
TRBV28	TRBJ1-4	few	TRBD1	TGTGCCAGCAGTTTGCTACAGGGGGCTGAAAAACTGTTTTTT	CASSLLQGAEKLFF
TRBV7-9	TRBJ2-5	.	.	TGTGCCAGCAGCGCCCAGACAGGCTTCCAAGAGACCCAGTACTTC	CASSAQTGFQETQYF